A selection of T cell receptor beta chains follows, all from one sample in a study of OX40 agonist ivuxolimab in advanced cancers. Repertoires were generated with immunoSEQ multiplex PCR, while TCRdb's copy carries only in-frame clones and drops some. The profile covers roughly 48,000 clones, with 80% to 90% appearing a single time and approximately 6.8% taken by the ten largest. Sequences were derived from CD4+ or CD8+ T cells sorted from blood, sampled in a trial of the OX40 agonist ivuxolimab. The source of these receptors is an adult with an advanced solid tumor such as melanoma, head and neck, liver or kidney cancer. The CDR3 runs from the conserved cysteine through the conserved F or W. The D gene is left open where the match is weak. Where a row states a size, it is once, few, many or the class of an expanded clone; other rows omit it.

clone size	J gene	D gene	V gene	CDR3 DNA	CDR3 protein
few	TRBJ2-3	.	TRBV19	TGTGCCAGTAGTTTAATCGGCTCCACAGATACGCAGTATTTT	CASSLIGSTDTQYF
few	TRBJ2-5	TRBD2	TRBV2	TGTGCCAGCAGTCTTCTTTCTCCTAGCGGCCCAGAGACCCAGTACTTC	CASSLLSPSGPETQYF
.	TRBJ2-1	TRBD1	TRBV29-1	TGCAGCCTACGGACAGGGACCGAAGAGCAGTTCTTC	CSLRTGTEEQFF
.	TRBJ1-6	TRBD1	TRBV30	TGTGCCTGGACACAGGGGGCCCCCGGTTCACCCCTCCACTTT	CAWTQGAPGSPLHF
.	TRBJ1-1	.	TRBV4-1	TGCGCCAGCAGCCAAGTCGATTTGGGTTGGCACAAGGAGGTTGCTTTCTTT	CASSQVDLGWHKEVAFF
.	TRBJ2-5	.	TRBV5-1	TGCGCCAGCAGCTTGGAGGGACGGACCCAGAGGGGTGAGACCCAGTACTTC	CASSLEGRTQRGETQYF
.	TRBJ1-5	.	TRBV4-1	TGCGCCAGCAGCCCCCGACAGGGCAATCAGCCCCAGCATTTT	CASSPRQGNQPQHF
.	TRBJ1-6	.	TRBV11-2	TGTGCCAGCAGCGTAGCCTATAATTCACCCCTCCACTTT	CASSVAYNSPLHF
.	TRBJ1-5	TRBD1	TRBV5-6	TGTGCCAGCAGCTTAACCGTTAGTCCCGGGACAGGGGAAAATCAGCCCCAGCATTTT	CASSLTVSPGTGENQPQHF
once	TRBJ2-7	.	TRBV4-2	TGTGCCAGCAGCCAAAGGATAGGGGGCTACGAGCAGTACTTC	CASSQRIGGYEQYF
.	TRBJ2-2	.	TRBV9	TGTGCCAGCAGCGTAGAAGGCGGGGAGCTGTTTTTT	CASSVEGGELFF
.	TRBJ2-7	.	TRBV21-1	TGTGCCAGCAGCAGGGGGCCTGGGACCGCTCAGAGCTCCTACGAGCAGTACTTC	CASSRGPGTAQSSYEQYF
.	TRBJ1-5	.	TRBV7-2	TGTGCCAGCAGCTTAGGACAGTATAGCAATCAGCCCCAGCATTTT	CASSLGQYSNQPQHF
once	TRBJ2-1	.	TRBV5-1	TGCGCCAGCAGCCTGACACAGACGAGCTCCTACAATGAGCAGTTCTTC	CASSLTQTSSYNEQFF
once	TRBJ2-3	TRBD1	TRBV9	TGTGCCAGCAAGAGTACAGGGACAGGAGGCGCAGATACGCAGTATTTT	CASKSTGTGGADTQYF
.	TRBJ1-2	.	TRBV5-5	TGTGCCAGCAGCTTGGTTAGTAGGGGGGCGATCGGCTACACCTTC	CASSLVSRGAIGYTF
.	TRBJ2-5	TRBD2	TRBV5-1	TGCGCCAGTACCGACGGGGGGTCTAGGGGAGAGACCCAGTACTTC	CASTDGGSRGETQYF
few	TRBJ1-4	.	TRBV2	TGTGCCAGCAAGGGGACGGATGAAAAACTGTTTTTT	CASKGTDEKLFF
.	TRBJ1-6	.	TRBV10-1	TGCGCCAGCAGTGAGAACTCATTTAGTACCCCCCTCCACTTT	CASSENSFSTPLHF
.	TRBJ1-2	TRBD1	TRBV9	TGTGCCAGCAGCCCAGAGGGACAGGGTATCTATGGCTACACCTTC	CASSPEGQGIYGYTF
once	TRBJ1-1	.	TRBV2	TGTGCCAGCAGCGAAAGTGGGTTAGGGAACACTGAAGCTTTCTTT	CASSESGLGNTEAFF
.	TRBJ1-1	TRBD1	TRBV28	TGTGCCAGCAGTTTGCCGCAGGGGGCGGTAGCTTTCTTT	CASSLPQGAVAFF
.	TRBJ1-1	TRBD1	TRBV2	TGTGCCAGCTACTTCCGGACAGGGTATTCCGGCCAGGCTTTCTTT	CASYFRTGYSGQAFF
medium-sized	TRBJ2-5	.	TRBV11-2	TGTGCCAGCAGCTTAGATTGGCAGACCCAAGAGACCCAGTACTTC	CASSLDWQTQETQYF
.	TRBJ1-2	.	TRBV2	TGTGCCAGCAATCCGGGCAGGCTTAATGGCTACACCTTC	CASNPGRLNGYTF
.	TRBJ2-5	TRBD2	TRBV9	TGTGCCAGCAGCGGCGGACTAGCCCCAGGTGCGGCCCAGTACTTC	CASSGGLAPGAAQYF
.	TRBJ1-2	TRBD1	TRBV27	TGTGCCAGCAGTTTAGGGTTCCAAAGGACAGGGAATAATGGCTACACCTTC	CASSLGFQRTGNNGYTF
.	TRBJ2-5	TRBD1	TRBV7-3	TGTGCCAGCAGCTTAGGACAGGGGGCAGAGGAGACTCAGTACTTC	CASSLGQGAEETQYF
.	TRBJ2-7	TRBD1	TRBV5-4	TGTGCCAGCAGCTTGCAGGGGGACGCTTCCTACGAGCAGTACTTC	CASSLQGDASYEQYF
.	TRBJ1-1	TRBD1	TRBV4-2	TGTGCCAGCAGCTCGGGACAGGTAATGAACACTGAAGCTTTCTTT	CASSSGQVMNTEAFF
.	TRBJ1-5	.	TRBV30	TGTGCCTGGAGTGTACAGTCTAGCAATCAGCCCCAGCATTTT	CAWSVQSSNQPQHF
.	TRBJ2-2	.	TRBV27	TGTGCCAGCAGTTTATTGTCACACAGGGTATGGGCCGGGGAGCTGTTTTTT	CASSLLSHRVWAGELFF
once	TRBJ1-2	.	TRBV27	TGTGCCAGCAGTTTAACCGGGACGCTGAACTATGGCTACACCTTC	CASSLTGTLNYGYTF
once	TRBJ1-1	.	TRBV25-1	TGTGCCAGCAGCCAAACGGGCAGGGACACTGAAGCTTTCTTT	CASSQTGRDTEAFF
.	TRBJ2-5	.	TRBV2	TGTGCCAGAGAGGGGTACCAAGAGACCCAGTACTTC	CAREGYQETQYF
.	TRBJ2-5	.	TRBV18	TGTGCCAGCTCACTCAAACAAGAGACCCAGTACTTC	CASSLKQETQYF
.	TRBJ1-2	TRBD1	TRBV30	TGTGCCTGGAGTACAGGGGTGGTTGGCTACACCTTC	CAWSTGVVGYTF
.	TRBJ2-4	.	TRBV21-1	TGTGCCAGCAGCAAAGACAGGGATGTGGAGCAAAACATTCAGTACTTC	CASSKDRDVEQNIQYF
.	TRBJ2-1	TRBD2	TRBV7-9	TGTGCCAGCAGCCCTGGACTAGCGGGGGCCGGAGATGAGCAGTTCTTC	CASSPGLAGAGDEQFF
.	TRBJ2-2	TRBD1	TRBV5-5	TGTGCCAGCAGCTTGTTGACAGGGCCGGGAACCGGGGAGCTGTTTTTT	CASSLLTGPGTGELFF
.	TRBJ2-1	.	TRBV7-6	TGTGCCAGCAGCTTAACTCCAGGGGGGCTTTCCTACAATGAGCAGTTCTTC	CASSLTPGGLSYNEQFF
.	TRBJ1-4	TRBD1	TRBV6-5	TGTGCCAGCAGTCCGGACAGGGGGAATGAAAAACTGTTTTTT	CASSPDRGNEKLFF
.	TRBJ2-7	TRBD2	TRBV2	TGTGCCAGCTCGATCCCGGGGGGAACCTACGAGCAGTACTTC	CASSIPGGTYEQYF
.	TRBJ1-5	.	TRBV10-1	TGCGCCACTAGAATGGAAGGGGGGAATCAGCCCCAGCATTTT	CATRMEGGNQPQHF
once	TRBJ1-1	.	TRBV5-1	TGCGCCAGCAGACAAATAACACAGGGGAACACTGAAGCTTTCTTT	CASRQITQGNTEAFF
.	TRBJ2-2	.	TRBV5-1	TGCGCCAGCAGAGTCTCCGGGACGGCTAACACCGGGGAGCTGTTTTTT	CASRVSGTANTGELFF
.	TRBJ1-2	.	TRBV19	TGTGCCAGTCGGACAGAAACCATGGGCTATGGCTACACCTTC	CASRTETMGYGYTF
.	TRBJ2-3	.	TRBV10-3	TGTGCCATCAAGCGACAGACTAGCACAGATACGCAGTATTTT	CAIKRQTSTDTQYF
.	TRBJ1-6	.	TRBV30	TGTGCCTGGAGTGTACATCGGTGGACTTATAATTCACCCCTCCACTTT	CAWSVHRWTYNSPLHF
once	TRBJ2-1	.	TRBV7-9	TGTGCCAGCAGCCCGGTCCCCCTTACGACGGCTGACTACAATGAGCAGTTCTTC	CASSPVPLTTADYNEQFF
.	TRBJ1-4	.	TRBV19	TGTGTAGTCGGTTCTAATGAAAAACTGTTTTTT	CVVGSNEKLFF
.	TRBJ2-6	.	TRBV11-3	TGTGCCAGCAGCTTCGGGGGAGGCGGGGCCAACGTCCTGACTTTC	CASSFGGGGANVLTF
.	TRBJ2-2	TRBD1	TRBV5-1	TGCGCCAGCAGCTGGCAGGACAGGGGAAACACCGGGGAGCTGTTTTTT	CASSWQDRGNTGELFF
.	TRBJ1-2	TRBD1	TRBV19	TGTGCCAGTAGGATGGACAGGGGGCTCGGCTACACCTTC	CASRMDRGLGYTF
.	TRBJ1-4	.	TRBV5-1	TGCGCCAGCAGCTTAAACGGTGCAACTAATGAAAAACTGTTTTTT	CASSLNGATNEKLFF